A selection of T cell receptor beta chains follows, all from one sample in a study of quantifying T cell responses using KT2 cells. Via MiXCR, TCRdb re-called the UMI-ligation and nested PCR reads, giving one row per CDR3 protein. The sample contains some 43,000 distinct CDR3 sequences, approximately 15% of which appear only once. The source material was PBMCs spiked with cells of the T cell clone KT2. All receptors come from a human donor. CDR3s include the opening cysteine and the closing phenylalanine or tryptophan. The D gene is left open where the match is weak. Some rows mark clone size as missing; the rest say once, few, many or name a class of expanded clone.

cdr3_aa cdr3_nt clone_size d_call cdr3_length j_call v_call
CASTRGAGVGSEQFF TGTGCCAGCACCCGGGGAGCGGGAGTTGGTAGTGAGCAGTTCTTC many TRBD2 15 TRBJ2-1 TRBV13
CASRWTRETGLDEQFF TGTGCCAGCAGATGGACGCGGGAGACGGGATTGGATGAGCAGTTCTTC NA TRBD2 16 TRBJ2-1 TRBV28
CASSLIPGLQYNEQFF TGTGCCAGCAGCTTGATCCCGGGACTTCAGTACAATGAGCAGTTCTTC once NA 16 TRBJ2-1 TRBV5-5
CASSSTSGGYKYNEQFF TGTGCCAGCAGCTCCACTAGCGGGGGATATAAATACAATGAGCAGTTCTTC NA TRBD2 17 TRBJ2-1 TRBV11-1
CASSYARKNYGYTF TGTGCCAGCAGTTACGCAAGGAAGAACTATGGCTACACCTTC few NA 14 TRBJ1-2 TRBV6-2/TRBV6-3
CSARDLSGVAKNIQYF TGCAGTGCTAGAGATCTGTCTGGGGTAGCCAAAAACATTCAGTACTTC many NA 16 TRBJ2-4 TRBV20-1
CSASRTRGNTGELFF TGCAGTGCTAGCCGGACTAGGGGGAACACCGGGGAGCTGTTTTTT few TRBD2 15 TRBJ2-2 TRBV20-1
CASSGTPNSPLHF TGCGCCAGCAGTGGAACACCAAATTCACCCCTCCACTTT few NA 13 TRBJ1-6 TRBV10-1
CASDDRVETGELFF TGTGCTAGTGATGACAGGGTGGAGACCGGGGAGCTGTTTTTT NA TRBD1 14 TRBJ2-2 TRBV12-5
CASGEAGGFDEQFF TGTGCCAGCGGTGAAGCGGGAGGGTTCGATGAGCAGTTCTTC few TRBD2 14 TRBJ2-1 TRBV6-2/TRBV6-3
CASSLSRRQGRNEQYF TGTGCCAGCAGTTTATCCCGTCGACAGGGTCGTAACGAGCAGTACTTC many TRBD1 16 TRBJ2-7 TRBV27
CASSSDRLAGADTQYF TGTGCCAGCAGCTCCGACAGACTAGCGGGGGCAGATACGCAGTATTTT many TRBD2 16 TRBJ2-3 TRBV11-2
CATSKGVYGYTF TGTGCCACCAGCAAGGGGGTTTATGGCTACACCTTC few NA 12 TRBJ1-2 TRBV15
CAWSGTSGYTDTQYF TGTGCCTGGAGTGGGACTAGCGGATACACAGATACGCAGTATTTT few TRBD2 15 TRBJ2-3 TRBV30
CASTSLPGLAGGEQFF TGTGCCAGCACCTCCCTGCCGGGACTAGCGGGAGGTGAGCAGTTCTTC few TRBD2 16 TRBJ2-1 TRBV7-2
CASSLEGTSGHTQYF TGTGCCAGCAGCTTAGAAGGAACTAGCGGTCATACGCAGTATTTT many TRBD2 15 TRBJ2-3 TRBV7-6